What follows are 32 T cell receptor beta chains derived from one specimen sequenced in a study of T cells after posttransplantation cyclophosphamide. Only in-frame clones appear in the TCRdb table, and some are missing; sequencing was by immunoSEQ multiplex PCR. This sample comprises some 10,000 clones, none seen once only. Cyclophosphamide on days +3 and +4 followed busulfan-fludarabine conditioning and a marrow graft. The source material was PBMCs, sampled after allogeneic stem cell transplant with posttransplant cyclophosphamide. The source of these receptors is a female patient between 40 and 50 years old who received an allogeneic stem cell transplant from a related donor, was CMV-positive, and had no GVHD. Some T cells could come from the graft donor.

This clone was seen at least ten times. The rearrangement joins TRBV2 to TRBJ2-3, with 10 bases identical to TRBD2. This CDR3 is 15 amino acids long. V dropped 6 bases and J dropped 6; count of bases not matched to a gene: 9. Germline CDR1 SNHLY, CDR2 FYNNEI. The CDR3 is CASRSASGSSDTQYF. The CDR3 DNA reads as TGTGCCAGCAGATCAGCTAGCGGGAGTTCGGATACGCAGTATTTT.

This clone appeared many times. The chain carries TRBV2 and TRBJ2-4, with TRBD1 as a possible D gene (6 bases). The germline V and J ends were trimmed by 8 bases and 3 bases, with 14 bases remaining between them. Germline-derived CDR1 and CDR2 are SNHLY and FYNNEI. The CDR3 is 14 residues long. As DNA, the CDR3 is TGTGCCAGCTACAGTGTCAGGGGCAAAAACATTCAGTACTTC. It specifies CASYSVRGKNIQYF.

Ten or more counts support this clone. The chain employs TRBV19 and TRBJ1-2; a possible D gene is TRBD1 (6 bases). Germline loops: CDR1 LNHDA, CDR2 SQIVND (reference sequence). The V end lost 5 bases, the J end lost 0 bases, and 16 bases lay between the germline ends. CDR3 size: 16 residues. In DNA, the CDR3 is TGTGCCAGTAGTTCCCGATACAGGGAGCCTAACTATGGCTACACCTTC. It codes for CASSSRYREPNYGYTF.

This clone was recorded many times. The V gene is TRBV19, the J gene TRBJ2-3; TRBD2 agrees at 8 bases. The CDR3 has 15 residues. Germline trimming cut 5 bases from V and 0 bases from J; bases unmatched to any gene: 4. From germline, CDR1 is LNHDA and CDR2 SQIVND (reference sequence). This CDR3 reads CASSHGTRSTDTQYF. CDR3 DNA sequence: TGTGCCAGTAGTCATGGGACTAGAAGCACAGATACGCAGTATTTT.

This clone was seen ten or more times. The rearrangement uses TRBV6-1 and TRBJ1-6; TRBD1 matches 7 bases. V lost 7 bases, J lost 3 bases, and 3 bases stayed unmatched. The CDR3 is 14 residues long. Germline V gene data show CDR1 as MNHNS and CDR2 as SASEGT. The CDR3 protein is CASTGDSYNSPLHF. Here the CDR3 DNA reads TGTGCCAGCACCGGGGACAGCTATAATTCACCCCTCCACTTT.

At least ten counts were recorded for this clone. This chain uses TRBV7-3 with TRBJ2-3; TRBD1 agrees at 12 bases. V lost 0 bases and J lost 5; bases outside the gene matches: 6. This CDR3 has 17 residues. Germline values: CDR1 SGHTA, CDR2 FQGTGA. This CDR3 is CASSLTSGQGAGDTQYF. The CDR3 DNA reads TGTGCCAGCAGCTTAACATCGGGACAGGGGGCCGGAGATACGCAGTATTTT. Variable domain in full (rest from reference TRBV7-3 and TRBJ2-3): GAGVSQTPSNKVTEKGKYVELRCDPISGHTALYWYRQSLGQGPEFLIYFQGTGAADDSGLPNDRFFAVRPEGSVSTLKIQRTERGDSAVYLCASSLTSGQGAGDTQYFGPGTRLTVL.

This clone was picked up a small number of times. The chain joins TRBV27 to TRBJ2-3, with a possible D match to TRBD2 (6 bases). CDR1 and CDR2 from the germline V gene are MNHEY and SMNVEV (reference sequence). This CDR3 is built from 13 residues. Trimming pared 2 bases from V and 3 bases from J, leaving 6 bases between. CDR3 coding DNA: TGTGCCAGCAGTTTAGGGAGGACAGATACGCAGTATTTT. It is translated as CASSLGRTDTQYF.

There are many counts of this clone. This rearrangement joins TRBV30 to TRBJ2-7, with D perhaps matching TRBD1 (6 bases). The V end was cut by 7 bases, the J end by 3 bases, with 16 bases between. Germline V CDR1 and CDR2: GTSNPN, SVGIG (reference sequence). This CDR3 region has 13 residues. The CDR3 nucleotides read TGTGCCTCAACCGACAGGAGCCACTACGAGCAGTACTTC. Translating it yields CASTDRSHYEQYF.

This clone came up many times. This chain uses TRBV9 with TRBJ2-5, with 12 positions matching TRBD2. CDR1 SGDLS and CDR2 YYNGEE come from the germline V gene. The CDR3 sequence is 19 residues long. V trimming: 1 base; J trimming: 2 bases; junction bases outside the gene matches: 12. DNA of the CDR3: TGTGCCAGCAGCGTAAATCCTCAAAGACTAGCGGGGGAACAAGAGACCCAGTACTTC. Its translation is CASSVNPQRLAGEQETQYF.

Ten or more counts support this clone. J is TRBJ1-3 and V is TRBV28; the D is unclear. Between the trimmed V and J ends, which lost 6 bases and 0 bases, there was a span of 18 bases. Germline assignment: CDR1 MDHEN and CDR2 SYDVKM. The CDR3 totals 17 residues. In nucleotides, the CDR3 is TGTGCCAGCAGCTTAACCCAGACCGGGTCCTCTGGAAACACCATATATTTT. Amino acid sequence: CASSLTQTGSSGNTIYF.

This clone was observed at least ten times. This chain joins TRBV28 and TRBJ2-3; TRBD2 might be the D (5 bases). Germline V gene sequence: CDR1 MDHEN, CDR2 SYDVKM. V was pared by 5 bases and J by 4 bases, with 7 bases between. This CDR3 contains 12 residues. CDR3 in DNA: TGTGCCAGCAGTGGGAGTGCAGATACGCAGTATTTT. This codes for CASSGSADTQYF.

This clone has a count of ten or more. CDR3 coding DNA: TGCGCCAGCAGCTTACAGGGGGTGAACACTGAAGCTTTCTTT. Amino acids: CASSLQGVNTEAFF. This chain uses TRBV5-1 with TRBJ1-1; 8 positions agree with TRBD1. Germline lookup yields CDR1 SGHRS and CDR2 YFSETQ. This CDR3 has 14 amino acids. Trimming at V came to 2 bases and at J to 0 bases, leaving 0 bases not matched to a gene.

This clone was picked up many times. The rearrangement joins TRBV2 to TRBJ2-1; 9 bases line up with TRBD1. Losses at the gene ends were 8 bases for V and 3 bases for J; bases not matched to a gene: 5. Germline CDR1 is SNHLY and CDR2 is FYNNEI. CDR3 length equals 14 residues. CDR3 amino acids: CASLGQGFYNEQFF. CDR3 DNA: TGTGCCAGCCTGGGACAGGGATTCTACAATGAGCAGTTCTTC.

This clone was counted at least ten times. The V gene is TRBV5-1, the J gene TRBJ1-1; TRBD1 agrees at 7 bases. V shed 4 bases, J shed 1 base, and the junction held 4 bases outside the gene matches. The CDR3 has 14 amino acids. Germline CDR1 is SGHRS and CDR2 is YFSETQ. CDR3 bases: TGCGCCAGCAGCACACGACAGGGGAACACTGAAGCTTTCTTT. It specifies CASSTRQGNTEAFF.

This clone came up many times. The CDR3 loop reads CASSLSYSSTGELFF. The CDR3 DNA is TGTGCCAGCAGCTTATCATACAGCAGCACCGGGGAGCTGTTTTTT. The genes are TRBV13 and TRBJ2-2; D gene ambiguous. Per the germline V gene, CDR1 is PRHDT and CDR2 is FYEKMQ (reference sequence). Trimming removed 2 bases at V and 4 bases at J, with 11 bases between. The CDR3 is 15 amino acids.

In its sample, this clone was seen many times. This sequence joins TRBV7-9 and TRBJ1-2, with 12 bases identical to TRBD1. This CDR3 spans 15 amino acids. Trimming at V came to 2 bases and at J to 8 bases, leaving 6 bases not matched to a gene. CDR1 is SEHNR, CDR2 FQNEAQ, per germline (reference sequence). CDR3 sequence (DNA): TGTGCCAGCAGCTTATGGGGACAGGGGGCGTTGGGCTACACCTTC. It specifies CASSLWGQGALGYTF. The full variable domain, completed using reference TRBV7-9 and TRBJ1-2, is DTGVSQNPRHKITKRGQNVTFRCDPISEHNRLYWYRQTLGQGPEFLTYFQNEAQLEKSRLLSDRFSAERPKGSFSTLEIQRTEQGDSAMYLCASSLWGQGALGYTFGSGTRLTVV.

In its sample, this clone was seen many times. V is TRBV9 and J is TRBJ2-2; a possible D gene is TRBD2 (7 bases). Looked up from germline, CDR1 is SGDLS and CDR2 is YYNGEE. The CDR3 length is 15 residues. V lost 1 base, J lost 4 bases, and 11 bases lay in between. This CDR3 is CASSVLGGLTGELFF. CDR3 nucleotide sequence: TGTGCCAGCAGCGTACTCGGGGGGCTCACCGGGGAGCTGTTTTTT.

This clone was counted at least ten times. The genes are TRBV10-3 and TRBJ2-2, with no clear D. The germline V gene encodes CDR1 ENHRY and CDR2 SYGVKD. The CDR3 contains 16 residues. The ends were cut back, 7 bases at V and 3 bases at J, with 18 bases in the middle. CDR3 DNA sequence: TGTGCCATCAAAGAGACCCCGGAGACCGACACCGGGGAGCTGTTTTTT. As protein: CAIKETPETDTGELFF.

There are many counts of this clone. The rearrangement links TRBV10-3 to TRBJ1-2; D is possibly TRBD1 (6 bases). The V end was cut by 4 bases, the J end by 4 bases, with 25 bases between. Germline CDR1 reads ENHRY; CDR2 reads SYGVKD. The CDR3 is 18 residues long. CDR3 in amino acids: CAISAMAQMRGWGYGYTF. As DNA, the CDR3 is TGTGCCATCAGTGCCATGGCACAAATGAGGGGGTGGGGCTATGGCTACACCTTC.

This clone appeared many times. The chain is built from TRBV11-2 and TRBJ1-2; a weak D match, TRBD1 (5 bases). Germline assignment: CDR1 SGHAT and CDR2 FQNNGV. This CDR3 comprises 14 residues. The V and J ends lost 2 bases and 7 bases respectively, with 14 bases between them. CDR3 bases: TGTGCCAGCAGCTTATATGCGGGGCCCGCTGGCTACACCTTC. It codes for CASSLYAGPAGYTF.

This clone was counted many times. This chain links TRBV5-1 with TRBJ1-5, with 9 nucleotides matching TRBD1. The germline gives CDR1 SGHRS, CDR2 YFSETQ. CDR3 length equals 16 residues. V shed 1 base, J shed 0 bases, and the junction held 2 bases outside the gene matches. The CDR3 DNA sequence: TGCGCCAGCAGCTTGTGGGGACAGGGTAGCAATCAGCCCCAGCATTTT. This gives the protein CASSLWGQGSNQPQHF.

This clone has at least ten counts. The V gene is TRBV6-6, the J gene TRBJ1-1, with D possibly matching TRBD1 (6 bases). V shed 2 bases and J shed 5 bases, with 9 bases lying between them. CDR3 size: 13 residues. Germline CDR1 is MNHNY and CDR2 is SVGAGI (reference sequence). The CDR3 loop is CASSYHGQTEAFF. The DNA for the CDR3 is TGTGCCAGCAGTTACCATGGACAGACTGAAGCTTTCTTT.

This clone was observed many times. The chain links TRBV5-8 to TRBJ1-5; D remains ambiguous. Germline CDR1 SGHTS, CDR2 YDEGEE. The CDR3 length is 16 residues. V gave up 6 bases and J gave up 0 bases, with 16 bases separating them. DNA for the CDR3: TGTGCCAGCACCGATGACATTCCTTATAGCAATCAGCCCCAGCATTTT. The encoded protein is CASTDDIPYSNQPQHF. Filled out from reference TRBV5-8 and TRBJ1-5, the complete variable domain reads EAGVTQSPTHLIKTRGQQATLRCSPISGHTSVYWYQQALGLGLQFLLWYDEGEERNRGNFPPRFSGRQFPNYSSELNVNALELEDSALYLCASTDDIPYSNQPQHFGDGTRLSIL.

The rearrangement links TRBV25-1 to TRBJ2-5; possibly TRBD1 for D (6 bases). CDR1 and CDR2 from the germline V gene are MGHDK and SYGVNS. The CDR3 length is 14 residues. Trimming left V 3 bases short and J 5 bases short, with 13 bases between. The DNA for the CDR3 is TGTGCCAGCAGTGATCAGGGGCGCCGGGAGACCCAGTACTTC. Its protein product is CASSDQGRRETQYF.

The table lists this clone with many counts. The chain has TRBV7-9 and TRBJ1-6; perhaps TRBD1 as D (5 bases). Trimming left V 5 bases short and J 5 bases short, with 10 bases between. Germline CDR1 reads SEHNR; CDR2 reads FQNEAQ (reference sequence). This CDR3 is built from 14 residues. The CDR3 nucleotides are TGTGCCAGCAGCCAGACAGTGAATAATTCACCCCTCCACTTT. This codes for CASSQTVNNSPLHF.

This clone has ten or more counts. This chain connects TRBV18 to TRBJ1-1, with a tentative D call TRBD1 (5 bases). Trimming removed 3 bases from V and 5 bases from J, with 10 bases in between. The CDR3 contains 13 residues. Germline assignment: CDR1 KGHSH and CDR2 LQKENI. CDR3 sequence reads: CASSPIGGTEAFF. The CDR3 coding sequence is TGTGCCAGCTCACCGATCGGGGGAACTGAAGCTTTCTTT.

This clone was counted at least ten times. The chain joins TRBV6-1 to TRBJ2-5; a possible D gene is TRBD2 (5 bases). The CDR3 has 12 amino acids. V lost 7 bases to trimming and J lost 7 bases, with 13 bases between them. The germline V gene has CDR1 MNHNS and CDR2 SASEGT. CDR3 sequence: CASTPSAGTQYF. CDR3 coding DNA: TGTGCCAGCACGCCCTCGGCGGGGACCCAGTACTTC.

The sample holds many counts of this clone. The chain carries TRBV5-4 and TRBJ1-2; D gene uncertain. The CDR3 runs to 14 residues. V gave up 0 bases and J gave up 6 bases, with 12 bases separating them. Germline values: CDR1 SGHNT, CDR2 YYREEE (reference sequence). CDR3 amino acids: CASSLGGGVDGYTF. CDR3 nucleotide sequence: TGTGCCAGCAGCTTGGGGGGAGGAGTGGATGGCTACACCTTC.

This clone was observed many times. J is TRBJ1-5 and V is TRBV10-3; D not resolved. Germline V gives CDR1 ENHRY, CDR2 SYGVKD. V was pared by 3 bases and J by 0 bases, with 12 bases between. This CDR3 is built from 16 residues. CDR3 region: CAISESTPYSNQPQHF. The CDR3 DNA reads TGTGCCATCAGTGAAAGCACCCCTTATAGCAATCAGCCCCAGCATTTT.

This clone has ten or more counts. The chain uses TRBV28 and TRBJ2-5; D is undetermined. Germline CDR1 MDHEN, CDR2 SYDVKM. V shed 3 bases and J shed 1 base, with 9 bases lying between them. This CDR3 contains 14 residues. The CDR3 DNA is TGTGCCAGCAGTTTTCTGTCAGGCCAAGAGACCCAGTACTTC. As protein: CASSFLSGQETQYF.

The rearrangement links TRBV28 to TRBJ1-5; 7 bases agree with TRBD1. V lost 3 bases and J lost 4; bases outside the gene matches: 15. From germline, CDR1 is MDHEN and CDR2 SYDVKM. This CDR3 comprises 18 residues. The CDR3 nucleotides read TGTGCCAGCAGTTTGGGTCCATCCAGGGGGAAGGGGAATCAGCCCCAGCATTTT. Its protein product is CASSLGPSRGKGNQPQHF.

This clone was detected ten times or more. J is TRBJ1-6 and V is TRBV6-6, with D possibly being TRBD1 (6 bases). The length of the CDR3 is 13 residues. Trimming took off 6 bases at V and 7 bases at J, with 10 bases between the two ends. The V gene's germline CDR1 is MNHNY and CDR2 SVGAGI (reference sequence). CDR3 loop: CASSFTGNSPLHF. Here the CDR3 DNA reads TGTGCCAGCAGCTTTACAGGGAATTCACCCCTCCACTTT.